This T cell receptor beta chain was captured by sequencing in a study of T-cell reconstitution after alpha-beta-depleted transplantation in children. This CDR3 comprises 14 residues. V lost 5 bases and J 10 bases, leaving 18 bases between the germline ends. Germline CDR1 reads LGHDT; CDR2 reads YNNKEL (reference sequence). Unique molecular identifiers were incorporated into the prepared TCRbeta library. TCRdb re-derived calls from the PCR reads in MiXCR, one entry per CDR3 protein. The table shows 190,000 or so distinct CDR3 sequences, with roughly 6.8% occurring only once. In its sample, this clonotype was seen a few times.

The source of this sequence is a human donor who donated a stem cell graft to a child with Wiskott-Aldrich syndrome. The starting material was PBMCs from the stem cell graft donor, obtained from the stem cell graft. The chain carries TRBV3-1 and TRBJ2-1; weak D call: TRBD2 (6 bases). CDR3 DNA: TGTGCCAGCAGCGAACTGGGGACTTCAGGAGAGCAGTTCTTC. It translates to CASSELGTSGEQFF.